Included here is one TCR beta chain sequence, with context. Per the original methods: For nucleated cells, counts were estimated from reference gene primer amplification. Clones were read by immunoSEQ multiplex PCR, and TCRdb kept only the in-frame ones, dropping some. V and J calls and clone size are as listed in that table; D and trimming were resolved from the DNA. The repertoire holds 120,000 or so clones, with 75% to 90% as singletons. The entry originates in a study of blood T cell repertoires in COVID-19. Study summary: The samples span acute and convalescent COVID-19 from the United States, Italy and Spain. The analysed material was cDNA or gDNA that came from T cells, B-cell-depleted T cells, or PBMCs.

Germline CDR1 MDHEN, CDR2 SYDVKM. The CDR3 spans 13 residues. V lost 1 base and J lost 8; bases outside the gene matches: 4. Sample: peripheral blood. The clonotype was recovered from a man between 70 and 80 years old with active or convalescent COVID-19. The chain carries TRBV28 and TRBJ1-2, with 7 positions matching TRBD1. The CDR3 reads CASSLSTGRGYTF. CDR3 coding DNA: TGTGCCAGCAGTTTATCGACAGGGAGAGGCTACACCTTC.